This T cell receptor beta chain comes out of a study of beta chain features in type 1 diabetes. Study outcomes and limitations: A closer apparent resemblance between naive, central memory and Treg TCRB repertoires was seen in patients than in healthy donors.

This clone was detected only a few times. Its target is not known. Germline V CDR1 and CDR2: MGHRA, YSYEKL. With 0 bases clipped from V and 4 bases from J, the junction kept 8 bases outside the gene matches. The CDR3 extends over 18 amino acids. Stem cell-like memory, regulatory, central memory and naive CD4+ cells were sorted via CD45RO/CCR7/CD25/CD127/CD95/CD27. The isolated RNA, all of it, was reverse transcribed, so expressed TCRB transcripts were what got sequenced. Average reads for naive, central memory and regulatory T cell samples were about 3.7 million. Profiling relied on immunoSEQ multiplex PCR, and the TCRdb table lists in-frame clones only, not all of them. The sample lists roughly 300,000 clones; 13% to 15% were seen once.

The sample was central memory CD4+ T cells from blood. This rearrangement joins TRBV4-1 to TRBJ2-3; TRBD2 matches 12 bases. The sequence was collected from a man in his thirties or forties in good health. This CDR3 is CASSQDASGRAFPDTQYF. The CDR3 DNA sequence: TGCGCCAGCAGCCAAGATGCTAGCGGGAGGGCCTTCCCAGATACGCAGTATTTT.